These 22 T cell receptor beta chains were all obtained from the same sample, sequenced in a study of cytomegalovirus exposure and HLA in healthy donors. In the PCR, 60 Vbeta and 13 Jbeta primers were used. Data came from immunoSEQ multiplex PCR; TCRdb stores just in-frame clones and leaves some out. The sample shows 100,000 to 150,000 clones, about 71% of them seen only once. The sample taken for sequencing was PBMCs. These TCRs come from a woman aged 45-60 years in good health and CMV-seronegative.

The CDR3 DNA follows: TGTGCCAGCAGTTGGGTAGGGGGCTACGAGCAGTACTTC. It yields the protein CASSWVGGYEQYF. The V and J genes are TRBV28 and TRBJ2-7, with D tentatively TRBD1 (6 bases). Germline CDR1 MDHEN, CDR2 SYDVKM. This CDR3 contains 13 residues. V gave up 4 bases and J gave up 3 bases, with 10 bases separating them.

Only one count was recorded for this clone. V usage is TRBV19 and J usage is TRBJ1-5; no clear D. Germline CDR1 reads LNHDA; CDR2 reads SQIVND (reference sequence). This CDR3 has 15 residues. V shed 4 bases and J shed 0 bases, with 10 bases lying between them. The CDR3 spells CASSTGAYSNQPQHF. The CDR3 DNA reads TGTGCCAGTAGTACCGGAGCATATAGCAATCAGCCCCAGCATTTT.

In this sample, this clone turned up once. The chain carries TRBV30 and TRBJ1-6; 8 bases are a match to TRBD1. V dropped 3 bases and J dropped 7; count of bases not matched to a gene: 8. Germline V gene sequence: CDR1 GTSNPN, CDR2 SVGIG (reference sequence). CDR3 length: 15 residues. This CDR3 reads CAWSRKDRDNSPLHF. The CDR3 coding sequence is TGTGCCTGGAGCCGAAAGGACAGGGACAATTCACCCCTCCACTTT.

This chain joins TRBV19 and TRBJ1-4; 8 bases align to TRBD1. Germline V CDR1 and CDR2: LNHDA, SQIVND (reference sequence). The CDR3 has 14 amino acids. V was clipped by 5 bases and J by 6 bases; unmatched bases: 5. Here the CDR3 DNA reads TGTGCCAGTAGTCCTCTGGACAGGGATGAAAAACTGTTTTTT. This sequence encodes CASSPLDRDEKLFF.

J is TRBJ2-3 and V is TRBV10-3; D is perhaps TRBD2 (5 bases). V gave up 0 bases and J gave up 5 bases, with 12 bases separating them. Germline CDR1 reads ENHRY; CDR2 reads SYGVKD. There are 15 residues in the CDR3. The CDR3 DNA reads TGTGCCATCAGTGAGTCGATGATTGGAGGAGATACGCAGTATTTT. It is translated as CAISESMIGGDTQYF.

The chain has TRBV29-1 and TRBJ2-5; perhaps TRBD2 as D (5 bases). Per germline, CDR1 SQVTM and CDR2 ANQGSEA. The CDR3 is made up of 16 amino acids. Trimming pared 0 bases from V and 3 bases from J, leaving 17 bases between. CDR3 DNA: TGCAGCGTTGAAGATGCCGGGATGGACCCTGAAGAGACCCAGTACTTC. Its translation is CSVEDAGMDPEETQYF.

The chain uses TRBV7-2 and TRBJ2-1, with 11 bases that match TRBD2. With 1 base clipped from V and 4 bases from J, the junction kept 9 bases outside the gene matches. The CDR3 covers 18 residues. CDR1 and CDR2 (germline): SGHTA, FQGNSA. The CDR3 DNA is TGTGCCAGCAGCTTAGAGCTAGCGGGAGGAGGGGGTTACAATGAGCAGTTCTTC. It yields the protein CASSLELAGGGGYNEQFF.

This clone occurred once. This sequence joins TRBV30 and TRBJ1-1, with D perhaps matching TRBD1 (5 bases). V lost 5 bases, J lost 8 bases, and 18 bases lay in between. There are 13 residues in the CDR3. Per germline, CDR1 GTSNPN and CDR2 SVGIG (reference sequence). CDR3 sequence (DNA): TGTGCCTGGTCCCCACTGGGAGGGACGGAAGCTTTCTTT. Translation gives CAWSPLGGTEAFF.

The genes are TRBV19 and TRBJ2-5; the match to TRBD1 covers 8 bases. The CDR3 totals 13 residues. V dropped 6 bases and J dropped 5; count of bases not matched to a gene: 5. Germline CDR1 LNHDA, CDR2 SQIVND (reference sequence). Written as DNA, the CDR3 is TGTGCCAGTAGCAACAGGGGGGAGGAGACCCAGTACTTC. Encoded protein: CASSNRGEETQYF.

This chain connects TRBV7-2 to TRBJ2-7; D may be TRBD1 (5 bases). Germline CDR1 and CDR2: SGHTA and FQGNSA. There are 13 residues in the CDR3. Between the trimmed V and J ends, which lost 1 base and 7 bases, there was a span of 11 bases. The DNA of the CDR3 is TGTGCCAGCAGCTTAGAGGCAAACAGGGAGCAGTACTTC. It codes for CASSLEANREQYF.

V gene TRBV19 combines with J gene TRBJ2-1; 8 bases are shared with TRBD2. There are 14 residues in the CDR3. Germline V lookup: CDR1 LNHDA, CDR2 SQIVND (reference sequence). The V gene end was trimmed by 8 bases and the J gene end by 4 bases; junction bases not matched to a gene: 7. CDR3 DNA: TGTGCCAGTTCCCTAGCGGGCGAGTACAATGAGCAGTTCTTC. This encodes CASSLAGEYNEQFF.

The chain joins TRBV7-2 to TRBJ2-1, with a tentative D call TRBD2 (6 bases). Per the germline V gene, CDR1 is SGHTA and CDR2 is FQGNSA. The CDR3 runs 12 residues. V was trimmed by 4 bases and J by 10 bases, leaving 11 bases between them. This CDR3 reads CASSSQAGEQFF. The CDR3 DNA reads as TGTGCCAGCAGCTCCCAAGCGGGCGAGCAGTTCTTC.

The chain couples TRBV19 to TRBJ2-7, with D perhaps TRBD2 (6 bases). V was clipped by 6 bases and J by 6 bases, with 12 bases between them. This CDR3 is built from 12 residues. Germline-derived CDR1 and CDR2 are LNHDA and SQIVND (reference sequence). The CDR3 loop is CASRQTAGEQYF. The CDR3 nucleotides read TGTGCCAGTAGACAGACAGCGGGCGAGCAGTACTTC. The entire variable domain, with the rest obtained from reference TRBV19 and TRBJ2-7, is as follows: DGGITQSPKYLFRKEGQNVTLSCEQNLNHDAMYWYRQDPGQGLRLIYYSQIVNDFQKGDIAEGYSVSREKKESFPLTVTSAQKNPTAFYLCASRQTAGEQYFGPGTRLTVT.

This chain connects TRBV18 to TRBJ2-5, with TRBD2 identical over 9 bases. The V gene end was trimmed by 4 bases and the J gene end by 3 bases; junction bases not matched to a gene: 3. Germline V gives CDR1 KGHSH, CDR2 LQKENI. The CDR3 covers 14 residues. CDR3 sequence reads: CASSQLAGKETQYF. The CDR3 DNA sequence: TGTGCCAGCTCACAACTAGCGGGTAAAGAGACCCAGTACTTC.

The CDR3 protein is CAISSLGTSGSGGINEQFF. The CDR3 bases are TGTGCCATCAGCTCCCTAGGGACTAGCGGGAGTGGTGGTATCAATGAGCAGTTCTTC. V usage is TRBV10-3 and J usage is TRBJ2-1, with TRBD2 identical over 14 bases. CDR1 and CDR2 from the germline V gene are ENHRY and SYGVKD. The V segment lost 6 bases and the J segment 6 bases; nucleotides outside the gene matches: 16. This CDR3 has 19 amino acids.

V is TRBV5-1 and J is TRBJ2-3; D is unresolved. CDR1 and CDR2 (germline): SGHRS, YFSETQ. The V end was cut by 0 bases, the J end by 0 bases, with 8 bases between. CDR3 length: 15 residues. CDR3 region: CASSLATTSTDTQYF. CDR3 DNA: TGCGCCAGCAGCTTGGCGACAACTAGCACAGATACGCAGTATTTT.

This chain uses TRBV23-1 with TRBJ2-3, with 11 bases lining up with TRBD1. TRBV23-1 is marked as an open reading frame, function uncertain. The CDR3 is 15 amino acids. Trimming took 5 bases from V and 0 from J; bases not matched to a gene: 1. CDR3 nucleotide sequence: TGCGCCAGCAGTGGACAGGGGGCGAGCACAGATACGCAGTATTTT. Protein: CASSGQGASTDTQYF.

A few counts support this clone. The chain is built from TRBV27 and TRBJ1-5; D is perhaps TRBD1 (5 bases). V shed 6 bases and J shed 4 bases, with 10 bases lying between them. The length of the CDR3 is 13 residues. Germline V lookup: CDR1 MNHEY, CDR2 SMNVEV (reference sequence). The CDR3 loop is CASSHGGNQPQHF. In DNA, the CDR3 is TGTGCCAGCAGCCACGGGGGGAATCAGCCCCAGCATTTT.

V and J are TRBV28 and TRBJ1-2; perhaps TRBD1 as D (6 bases). The CDR3 is 16 amino acids. V lost 8 bases, J lost 1 base, and 20 bases lay in between. CDR1 and CDR2 (germline): MDHEN, SYDVKM. Here the CDR3 reads CASDLLRKGDNYGYTF. For the CDR3, the DNA is TGTGCCAGCGATCTGTTGAGAAAGGGGGATAACTATGGCTACACCTTC.

V usage is TRBV5-6 and J usage is TRBJ1-2; TRBD1 aligns across 8 bases. CDR1 and CDR2 (germline): SGHDT, YYEEEE. The CDR3 extends over 14 amino acids. The V and J ends lost 6 bases and 7 bases, in that order; junction bases with no gene match: 11. The CDR3 spells CASKRGTGAFGYTF. CDR3 DNA sequence: TGTGCCAGCAAACGAGGGACAGGCGCCTTTGGCTACACCTTC.

The chain links TRBV13 to TRBJ2-1; 9 bases fit TRBD2. Germline loops: CDR1 PRHDT, CDR2 FYEKMQ (reference sequence). This CDR3 has 18 residues. With V trimmed by 5 bases and J by 0 bases, 11 bases remained unmatched. The CDR3 here is CASSPLRASGTSYNEQFF. For the CDR3, the DNA is TGTGCCAGCAGCCCGCTACGGGCTAGCGGGACCTCCTACAATGAGCAGTTCTTC.

The rearrangement uses TRBV19 and TRBJ2-1; TRBD1 matches at 8 bases. Losses at the gene ends were 5 bases for V and 8 bases for J; bases not matched to a gene: 8. The germline CDR1 and CDR2 sequences are LNHDA and SQIVND (reference sequence). The CDR3 loop spans 14 amino acids. DNA of the CDR3: TGTGCCAGTAGTGCCCAGGGGGCTGCGGATGAGCAGTTCTTC. As protein: CASSAQGAADEQFF. Using reference TRBV19 and TRBJ2-1 for the parts outside the CDR3, the full variable domain is DGGITQSPKYLFRKEGQNVTLSCEQNLNHDAMYWYRQDPGQGLRLIYYSQIVNDFQKGDIAEGYSVSREKKESFPLTVTSAQKNPTAFYLCASSAQGAADEQFFGPGTRLTVL.